This TCR beta chain was identified during a study of T cell responses to AZD1222 COVID-19 vaccine. Across the whole study: Recipients boosted at about 4 weeks or about 12 weeks are pooled. Whole-study findings and limits: At 160-218 and 743-854, vaccine-associated CD4 TCRs were dominant, and they spanned spike. Of the AZD1222 recipients, only five to seven were seropositive at baseline.

Produced via immunoSEQ multiplex PCR; TCRdb's table is partial and in-frame only. The sample records about 190,000 clones, around 92% being singletons. As for this clone: Its antigen is undetermined.

Deletions cut 3 bases from V and 3 bases from J, with 7 bases between. CDR1 and CDR2 (germline): SGDLS, YYNGEE. The CDR3 runs 13 residues. The chain uses TRBV9 and TRBJ1-5, with no clear D. This TCR was sampled from an adult in good health. The sequencing here drew on peripheral blood, taken on day 0 of AZD1222 vaccination. CDR3 in DNA: TGTGCCAGCAGCGCGGACCCCAATCAGCCCCAGCATTTT. Translated: CASSADPNQPQHF.